This T cell receptor beta chain was captured in a study of blood T cell repertoires in COVID-19. Across the whole study: Specimens from acute and convalescent COVID-19 originated in the United States, Italy and Spain.

Repertoires were generated with immunoSEQ multiplex PCR, while TCRdb's copy carries only in-frame clones and drops some. The repertoire holds about 260,000 clones, with approximately 82% as singletons. V dropped 4 bases and J dropped 0 bases, with 10 bases sitting between them. The CDR3 has 16 amino acids. Germline-derived CDR1 and CDR2 are SGHTA and FQGNSA. This chain uses TRBV7-2 with TRBJ1-6; D not certain. The source of this sequence is a woman over 75 with acute or convalescent COVID-19. The sequenced sample consisted of peripheral blood. CDR3 coding DNA: TGTGCCAGCAGCTCAGGACGGGGCTCCTATAATTCACCCCTCCACTTT. Translated: CASSSGRGSYNSPLHF.